This TCR beta chain stems from a study of T cell repertoires in cytomegalovirus infection. TCRdb ran MiXCR on the reads and lists one entry per CDR3 protein. The sample records some 280,000 distinct CDR3 sequences, around 15% being singletons. Trimming pared 5 bases from V and 0 bases from J, leaving 10 bases between. Per germline, CDR1 SEHNR and CDR2 FQNEAQ (reference sequence). The length of the CDR3 is 14 residues. Findings and caveats of the study: What dominated the ex vivo response were HLA-C-restricted CMV-specific TCR beta clonotypes. Cumulative frequency (of public TCR beta family members) identified carriers of CMV plus the relevant HLA.

This clonotype was recorded at least ten times. The antigen is undetermined. This clonotype was obtained from a human donor in good health (CMV status not recorded). Some clones in this sample may be carry-over from other donors' samples. The J gene is TRBJ1-1, the V gene TRBV7-9; D not certain. Material for sequencing was PBMCs. CDR3 amino acids: CASSEYSVNTEAFF. In DNA form, the CDR3 reads TGTGCCAGCAGCGAGTACTCGGTGAACACTGAAGCTTTCTTT.